Listed below are T cell receptor beta chains from one sample, sequenced in a study of T cells in tuberculosis. Clones were read by immunoSEQ multiplex PCR, and TCRdb kept only the in-frame ones, dropping some. The sample carries 35,000 to 55,000 clones, less than 95% recorded once. Sequenced material: PBMCs. The receptors come from a donor under 30 with latent tuberculosis or without tuberculosis infection. Some clones in this sample may be carry-over from other donors' samples. The CDR3 runs from the conserved cysteine through the conserved F or W. Each record gives: V gene, J gene, D gene, clone size, CDR3 length, CDR3 DNA, CDR3 protein. D genes are given only for firm matches. Clone size is given for some rows only: seen once, a few or many times, or a class if the clone is expanded.

v_gene: TRBV19
j_gene: TRBJ2-6
d_gene: .
abundance: .
len: 15
CDR3nt: TGTGCCAGCGCTTTGCTATTCTCTGGGGCCAACGTCCTGACTTTC
CDR3aa: CASALLFSGANVLTF

v_gene: TRBV29-1
j_gene: TRBJ2-7
d_gene: .
abundance: .
len: 12
CDR3nt: TGCAGCGTTGAGGTCAGGGGTTACGAGCAGTACTTC
CDR3aa: CSVEVRGYEQYF

v_gene: TRBV7-9
j_gene: TRBJ1-2
d_gene: TRBD1
abundance: .
len: 18
CDR3nt: TGTGCCAGCAGCTTAGCGGAGACAGGGAGTTGGGTAAACTATGGCTACACCTTC
CDR3aa: CASSLAETGSWVNYGYTF

v_gene: TRBV4-3
j_gene: TRBJ1-2
d_gene: .
abundance: .
len: 15
CDR3nt: TGCGCCAGCAGCCAAGAGTACAGCCTGAACTATGGCTACACCTTC
CDR3aa: CASSQEYSLNYGYTF

v_gene: TRBV4-1
j_gene: TRBJ1-1
d_gene: .
abundance: .
len: 14
CDR3nt: TGCGCCAGCAGCCAAGAGCCCGGAGCGACTGAAGCTTTCTTT
CDR3aa: CASSQEPGATEAFF

v_gene: TRBV10-1
j_gene: TRBJ1-2
d_gene: .
abundance: .
len: 13
CDR3nt: TGCGCCAGCAGTGATTCACAAGTCTATGGCTACACCTTC
CDR3aa: CASSDSQVYGYTF

v_gene: TRBV9
j_gene: TRBJ2-6
d_gene: .
abundance: .
len: 14
CDR3nt: TGTGCCAGCAGCCTTAACTCTGGGGCCAACGTCCTGACTTTC
CDR3aa: CASSLNSGANVLTF

v_gene: TRBV2
j_gene: TRBJ1-1
d_gene: .
abundance: .
len: 14
CDR3nt: TGTGCCAGCACCCGGCGCACAGCGAACACTGAAGCTTTCTTT
CDR3aa: CASTRRTANTEAFF

v_gene: TRBV5-1
j_gene: TRBJ1-2
d_gene: .
abundance: .
len: 13
CDR3nt: TGCGCCAGCAGCTCAGAGGGAACTTATGGCTACACCTTC
CDR3aa: CASSSEGTYGYTF

v_gene: TRBV11-2
j_gene: TRBJ1-2
d_gene: TRBD1
abundance: .
len: 17
CDR3nt: TGTGCCAGCAGCACTAGGACAGGGCGAATGAAAAACTATGGCTACACCTTC
CDR3aa: CASSTRTGRMKNYGYTF

v_gene: TRBV11-2
j_gene: TRBJ2-7
d_gene: .
abundance: .
len: 13
CDR3nt: TGTGCCAGCAGCTTAGTATACGGCTACGAGCAGTACTTC
CDR3aa: CASSLVYGYEQYF

v_gene: TRBV4-1
j_gene: TRBJ1-5
d_gene: .
abundance: once
len: 15
CDR3nt: TGCGCCAGCAGCCAAGATCGCGCCGCTAATCAGCCCCAGCATTTT
CDR3aa: CASSQDRAANQPQHF

v_gene: TRBV5-1
j_gene: TRBJ2-7
d_gene: .
abundance: once
len: 16
CDR3nt: TGCGCCAGCAGCTTTAGAACCCGTCTAGCCCCCTACGAGCAGTACTTC
CDR3aa: CASSFRTRLAPYEQYF

v_gene: TRBV6-1
j_gene: TRBJ1-3
d_gene: .
abundance: .
len: 12
CDR3nt: TGTGCCAGCAACATTTGGGGAAACACCATATATTTT
CDR3aa: CASNIWGNTIYF

v_gene: TRBV5-6
j_gene: TRBJ2-7
d_gene: .
abundance: .
len: 13
CDR3nt: TGTGCCAGCACGGACAAGCAATACTACGAGCAGTACTTC
CDR3aa: CASTDKQYYEQYF

v_gene: TRBV5-1
j_gene: TRBJ2-6
d_gene: .
abundance: .
len: 18
CDR3nt: TGCGCCAGCAGCTTGCGTCCAACGGGGATCTCTGGGGCCAACGTCCTGACTTTC
CDR3aa: CASSLRPTGISGANVLTF

v_gene: TRBV19
j_gene: TRBJ1-1
d_gene: .
abundance: .
len: 12
CDR3nt: TGTGCCAGTAGTATGGCCTACACTGAAGCTTTCTTT
CDR3aa: CASSMAYTEAFF

v_gene: TRBV15
j_gene: TRBJ1-3
d_gene: TRBD1
abundance: once
len: 16
CDR3nt: TGTGCCACCAGCAGAAATCACAGGGGCTCTGGAAACACCATATATTTT
CDR3aa: CATSRNHRGSGNTIYF

v_gene: TRBV4-1
j_gene: TRBJ2-7
d_gene: TRBD2
abundance: .
len: 18
CDR3nt: TGCGCCAGCAGCCAAGAATGGGTTAGCGGGAGGGCAAGCTACGAGCAGTACTTC
CDR3aa: CASSQEWVSGRASYEQYF

v_gene: TRBV28
j_gene: TRBJ2-5
d_gene: .
abundance: .
len: 15
CDR3nt: TGTGCCAGCAGTTTTTCGACAGTGATCAAGGAGACCCAGTACTTC
CDR3aa: CASSFSTVIKETQYF

v_gene: TRBV9
j_gene: TRBJ2-7
d_gene: TRBD1
abundance: .
len: 15
CDR3nt: TGTGCCAGCAGTTACCGGGACAGTTCATCCTACGAGCAGTACTTC
CDR3aa: CASSYRDSSSYEQYF

v_gene: TRBV7-2
j_gene: TRBJ2-5
d_gene: TRBD2
abundance: .
len: 17
CDR3nt: TGTGCCAGCAGCTTAGGAGTCCTAGCGGGAGTTGAGGAGACCCAGTACTTC
CDR3aa: CASSLGVLAGVEETQYF

v_gene: TRBV19
j_gene: TRBJ1-2
d_gene: TRBD1
abundance: .
len: 15
CDR3nt: TGTGCCAGTAGTCCGGGGACAGGGGTAACCTATGGCTACACCTTC
CDR3aa: CASSPGTGVTYGYTF

v_gene: TRBV11-2
j_gene: TRBJ1-1
d_gene: TRBD1
abundance: once
len: 15
CDR3nt: TGTGCCAGCAGCCCCCTACAGGGGGGATACACTGAAGCTTTCTTT
CDR3aa: CASSPLQGGYTEAFF

v_gene: TRBV14
j_gene: TRBJ2-5
d_gene: TRBD2
abundance: .
len: 17
CDR3nt: TGTGCCAGCAGCCCCGGGACTAGCGGATTTTTCCAAGAGACCCAGTACTTC
CDR3aa: CASSPGTSGFFQETQYF

v_gene: TRBV7-2
j_gene: TRBJ1-5
d_gene: TRBD1
abundance: .
len: 15
CDR3nt: TGTGCCAGCAGCCGGGGACAGGGGGAGGGTTGGCCCCAGCATTTT
CDR3aa: CASSRGQGEGWPQHF

v_gene: TRBV10-1
j_gene: TRBJ2-2
d_gene: TRBD2
abundance: once
len: 19
CDR3nt: TGCGCCAGCAGTTTAGCGGGACTAGCGAGGGATGGCTTTCCCGGGGAGCTGTTTTTT
CDR3aa: CASSLAGLARDGFPGELFF

v_gene: TRBV19
j_gene: TRBJ2-7
d_gene: TRBD1
abundance: .
len: 15
CDR3nt: TGTGCCAGTAGTATAGCTCAGGACAGGACCCACGAGCAGTACTTC
CDR3aa: CASSIAQDRTHEQYF

v_gene: TRBV6-5
j_gene: TRBJ2-6
d_gene: .
abundance: .
len: 15
CDR3nt: TGTGCCAGCAGTCGACAGGTTACTGGGGCCAACGTCCTGACTTTC
CDR3aa: CASSRQVTGANVLTF

v_gene: TRBV5-1
j_gene: TRBJ1-1
d_gene: .
abundance: .
len: 14
CDR3nt: TGCGCCAGCAGCTCCTCCGGGAGGAACACTGAAGCTTTCTTT
CDR3aa: CASSSSGRNTEAFF

v_gene: TRBV7-3
j_gene: TRBJ2-2
d_gene: .
abundance: .
len: 17
CDR3nt: TGTGCCAGCAGCCAGCACAGGGATCGAGAGGGCACCGGGGAGCTGTTTTTT
CDR3aa: CASSQHRDREGTGELFF

v_gene: TRBV27
j_gene: TRBJ2-5
d_gene: TRBD1
abundance: .
len: 18
CDR3nt: TGTGCCAGCAGTTTAGAGGGCCCCCTACAGGGGTCGGTAGAGACCCAGTACTTC
CDR3aa: CASSLEGPLQGSVETQYF

v_gene: TRBV28
j_gene: TRBJ2-5
d_gene: .
abundance: .
len: 16
CDR3nt: TGTGCCAGCAGCACTCTCTATAGGAGGGCTAGGGAGACCCAGTACTTC
CDR3aa: CASSTLYRRARETQYF

v_gene: TRBV27
j_gene: TRBJ2-3
d_gene: .
abundance: .
len: 13
CDR3nt: TGTGCCAGCAGTTTAATCCCCGGAGATACGCAGTATTTT
CDR3aa: CASSLIPGDTQYF

v_gene: TRBV27
j_gene: TRBJ2-2
d_gene: .
abundance: .
len: 11
CDR3nt: TGTGCCAGCCGGAACACCGGGGAGCTGTTTTTT
CDR3aa: CASRNTGELFF

v_gene: TRBV10-1
j_gene: TRBJ2-5
d_gene: .
abundance: .
len: 14
CDR3nt: TGCGCCAGCAGTGAGTCTGTAGTCGAAGAGACCCAGTACTTC
CDR3aa: CASSESVVEETQYF